Included here is one T cell receptor beta chain sequence, with context. Its antigen is still unknown. The data were obtained in a study of CD8+CD57+ T cells in acquired aplastic anemia. In the study overall: An average of approximately 3.4 ug of DNA was obtained from sorted CD4+ and CD8+ cells.

Points from the study as a whole: Controls and patients did not differ significantly in CD8+ Simpson's diversity. Overlap between patients and controls comprised just under 30 CD8+ CDR3 sequences.

CDR3 and TCR beta VDJ profiling relied on genomic DNA as the template. TCRdb processed the reads anew with MiXCR; each CDR3 protein has one entry. The sample has 200,000 to 250,000 distinct CDR3 sequences, 55% to 65% seen once. The CDR3 covers 14 residues. Germline assignment: CDR1 ENHRY and CDR2 SYGVKD. The V gene end was trimmed by 7 bases and the J gene end by 5 bases; junction bases not matched to a gene: 9. Flow cytometry had shown expanded CD8+CD57+ cells in the patients chosen for sequencing. Severe acquired aplastic anemia was present in every patient. The rearrangement links TRBV10-3 to TRBJ1-1; 8 positions match TRBD1. The sequencing input was sorted CD4+, CD8+, or CD8+CD57+ T cells (not recorded which) from PBMCs. This TCR derives from a human donor with aplastic anemia. DNA for the CDR3: TGTGCCATCACTTTCGGACAGGGAGGTACTGAAGCTTTCTTT. Translating it yields CAITFGQGGTEAFF.